These T cell receptor beta chains were read from a single sample in a study of T-cell reconstitution after alpha-beta-depleted transplantation in children. From the PCR reads, TCRdb called clonotypes with MiXCR, one entry per CDR3 protein. The data hold roughly 590,000 distinct CDR3 sequences, with over 15% observed a single time. The sample consisted of PBMCs from the stem cell graft donor, taken from the stem cell graft. The receptor source for this set is a human donor who donated a stem cell graft to a child with acute myeloid leukemia. Both conserved end residues are part of each CDR3. D genes are given only for firm matches. Expanded clones get a size class; other rows say once, few or many, or leave the size out.

clone_size j_call d_call v_call cdr3_nt cdr3_aa
- TRBJ2-1 - TRBV24-1 TGTGCCACCAGTGACTCCCGAGGGAATGAGCAGTTCTTC CATSDSRGNEQFF
- TRBJ2-1 TRBD1 TRBV9 TGTGCCAGCAGCGTGGGGGACAGCCACAATGAGCAGTTCTTC CASSVGDSHNEQFF
many TRBJ2-3 TRBD2 TRBV7-7 TGTGCCAGCAGCATGACTAGCGGGGGGGCCTTAGATACGCAGTATTTT CASSMTSGGALDTQYF
- TRBJ1-1 - TRBV20-1 TGCAGTGCTAGTGGGGGCCTACAGGAGAGGGGTGAAGCTTTCTTT CSASGGLQERGEAFF
many TRBJ1-2 TRBD1 TRBV20-1 TGCAGTGCTACCCGGACAGGGGGCGATGGCTACACCTTC CSATRTGGDGYTF
many TRBJ2-1 TRBD2 TRBV9 TGTGCCAGCAGCGACCGGGACTACTACAATGAGCAGTTCTTC CASSDRDYYNEQFF
many TRBJ1-2 - TRBV20-1 TGCAGTGCGCGGACCGGGACAACATTCGACTATGGCTACACCTTC CSARTGTTFDYGYTF
once TRBJ1-1 - TRBV12-3/TRBV12-4 TGTGCCAGCAGTTACGGACAGAACACTGAAGATTTCTTT CASSYGQNTEDFF
- TRBJ2-2 - TRBV6-1 TGTGCCAGCAGTGAAAGGGGTGGACGGGAGCTGTTTTTT CASSERGGRELFF
many TRBJ2-3 TRBD2 TRBV20-1 TGCAGTGCTACCACCGGGACTAGCGGGGGGCTAGCGGATACGCAGTATTTT CSATTGTSGGLADTQYF
few TRBJ2-1 TRBD2 TRBV7-9 TGTGCCAGCACACGCGGGGGTGAGCAGTTCTTC CASTRGGEQFF
many TRBJ1-2 - TRBV27 TGTGCCAGCAGTTTCGGACGGAACTATGGCTACACCTTC CASSFGRNYGYTF
few TRBJ2-7 - TRBV12-3/TRBV12-4 TGTGCCAGCAGCCAACAGGACCGCGGCCTTTGGCAGTACTTC CASSQQDRGLWQYF
many TRBJ2-7 - TRBV20-1 TGCAGTGCTAGCCTACCGGGACGCGGGACCTACGAGCAGTACTTC CSASLPGRGTYEQYF
- TRBJ2-1 - TRBV20-1 TGCAGTGCTAGAGCGGGAATGGTAAGACCTAATGAGCAGTTCTTC CSARAGMVRPNEQFF